This T cell receptor (beta chain) derives from a study of beta chain features in type 1 diabetes. Broader study findings: Sampled from patients, naive, central memory and Treg TCRB repertoires appeared more similar than those sampled from healthy donors. VDJ junctions from patients with type 1 diabetes contained fewer insertions and more deletions. When Type 1 diabetes patients were examined, their TCRB CDR3s proved moderately but significantly shorter in all four CD4+ subsets.

The CDR3 sequence is 10 residues long. V shed 4 bases and J shed 7 bases, with 7 bases lying between them. Germline V gene data show CDR1 as SQVTM and CDR2 as ANQGSEA. A heparinised blood draw that averaged roughly 100 mL was obtained once from each donor. About this clone: Its specificity is unknown.

Of the isolated RNA, all was reverse transcribed, and so the sequenced material was expressed TCRB transcripts. Libraries were prepared by immunoSEQ multiplex PCR; TCRdb keeps only in-frame clonotypes and omits some of them. The repertoire holds some 200,000 clones, with around 9.9% as singletons. This receptor was taken from a young man in good health. The sample consisted of central memory CD4+ T cells from blood. The chain links TRBV29-1 to TRBJ2-5; D is perhaps TRBD2 (6 bases). The CDR3 region has the DNA TGCAGCGTTGGGGAGGTGACCCAGTACTTC. This encodes CSVGEVTQYF.